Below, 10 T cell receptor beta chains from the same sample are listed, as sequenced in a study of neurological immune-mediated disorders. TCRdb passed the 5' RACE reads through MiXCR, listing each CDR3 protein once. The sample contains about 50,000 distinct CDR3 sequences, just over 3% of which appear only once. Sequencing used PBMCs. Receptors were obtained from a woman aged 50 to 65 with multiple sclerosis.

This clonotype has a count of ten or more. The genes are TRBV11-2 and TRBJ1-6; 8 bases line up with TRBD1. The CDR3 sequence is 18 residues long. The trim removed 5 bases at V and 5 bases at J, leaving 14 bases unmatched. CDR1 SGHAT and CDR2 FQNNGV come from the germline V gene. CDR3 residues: CASSAGTGKTLNNSPLHF. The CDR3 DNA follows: TGTGCCAGCAGCGCCGGGACAGGAAAGACCTTAAATAATTCACCCCTCCACTTT.

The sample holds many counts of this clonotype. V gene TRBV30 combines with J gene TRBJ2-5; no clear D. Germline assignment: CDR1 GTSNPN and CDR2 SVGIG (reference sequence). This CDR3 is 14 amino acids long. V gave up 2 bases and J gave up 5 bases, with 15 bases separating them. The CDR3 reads CAWSRRSSRETQYF. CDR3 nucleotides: TGTGCCTGGAGTCGCAGGTCCAGTCGGGAGACCCAGTACTTC.

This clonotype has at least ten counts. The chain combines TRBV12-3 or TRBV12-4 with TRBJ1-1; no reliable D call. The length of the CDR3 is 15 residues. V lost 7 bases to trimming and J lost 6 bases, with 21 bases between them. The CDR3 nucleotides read TGTGCCAGCACCCTGGACCCTGGGGAATATCCTGAAGCTTTCTTT. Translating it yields CASTLDPGEYPEAFF.

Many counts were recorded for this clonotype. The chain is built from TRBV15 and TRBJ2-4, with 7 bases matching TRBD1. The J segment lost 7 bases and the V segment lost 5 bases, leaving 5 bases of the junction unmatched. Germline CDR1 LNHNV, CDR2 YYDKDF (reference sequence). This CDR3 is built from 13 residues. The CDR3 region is CATSRDSPNIQYF. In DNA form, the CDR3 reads TGTGCCACCAGCCGGGACAGCCCTAACATTCAGTACTTC. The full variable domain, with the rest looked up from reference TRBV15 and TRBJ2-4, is DAMVIQNPRYQVTQFGKPVTLSCSQTLNHNVMYWYQQKSSQAPKLLFHYYDKDFNNEADTPDNFQSRRPNTSFCFLDIRSPGLGDTAMYLCATSRDSPNIQYFGAGTRLSVL.

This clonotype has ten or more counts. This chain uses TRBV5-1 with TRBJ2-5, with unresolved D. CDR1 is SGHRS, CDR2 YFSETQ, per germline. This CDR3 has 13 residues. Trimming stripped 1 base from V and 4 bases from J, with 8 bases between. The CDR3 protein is CASSLRNGETQYF. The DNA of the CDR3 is TGCGCCAGCAGCTTGAGGAACGGAGAGACCCAGTACTTC.

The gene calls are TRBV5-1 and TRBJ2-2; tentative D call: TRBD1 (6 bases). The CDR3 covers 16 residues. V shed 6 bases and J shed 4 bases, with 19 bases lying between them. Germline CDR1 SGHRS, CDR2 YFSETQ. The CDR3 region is CASTPRGGGGTGELFF. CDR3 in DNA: TGCGCCAGCACCCCCAGGGGTGGGGGCGGCACCGGGGAGCTGTTTTTT.

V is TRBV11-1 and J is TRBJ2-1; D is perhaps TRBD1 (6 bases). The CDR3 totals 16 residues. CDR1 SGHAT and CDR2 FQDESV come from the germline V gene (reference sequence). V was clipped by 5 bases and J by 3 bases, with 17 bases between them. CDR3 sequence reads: CASSPTQGDLYNEQFF. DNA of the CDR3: TGTGCCAGCAGCCCTACACAGGGAGATCTCTACAATGAGCAGTTCTTC.

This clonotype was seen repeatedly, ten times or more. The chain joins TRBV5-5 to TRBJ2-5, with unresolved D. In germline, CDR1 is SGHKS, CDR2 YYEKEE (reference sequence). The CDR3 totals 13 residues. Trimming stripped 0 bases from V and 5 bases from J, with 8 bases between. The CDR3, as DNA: TGTGCCAGCAGCTTGGTTCTAGAGGAGACCCAGTACTTC. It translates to CASSLVLEETQYF.

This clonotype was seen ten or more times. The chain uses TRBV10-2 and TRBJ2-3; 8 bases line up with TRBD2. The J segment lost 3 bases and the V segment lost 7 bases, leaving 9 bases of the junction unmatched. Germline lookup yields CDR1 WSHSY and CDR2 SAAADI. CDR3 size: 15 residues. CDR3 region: CASKPRGGVTDTQYF. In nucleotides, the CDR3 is TGCGCCAGCAAACCCCGGGGGGGCGTTACAGATACGCAGTATTTT.

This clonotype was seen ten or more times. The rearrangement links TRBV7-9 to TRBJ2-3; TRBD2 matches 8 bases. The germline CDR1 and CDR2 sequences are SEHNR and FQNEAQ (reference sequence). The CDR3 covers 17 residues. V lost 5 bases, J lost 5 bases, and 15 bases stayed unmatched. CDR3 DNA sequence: TGTGCCAGCAGCCCTCAGCGGGGGACTCCTAAAAGAGATACGCAGTATTTT. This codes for CASSPQRGTPKRDTQYF.